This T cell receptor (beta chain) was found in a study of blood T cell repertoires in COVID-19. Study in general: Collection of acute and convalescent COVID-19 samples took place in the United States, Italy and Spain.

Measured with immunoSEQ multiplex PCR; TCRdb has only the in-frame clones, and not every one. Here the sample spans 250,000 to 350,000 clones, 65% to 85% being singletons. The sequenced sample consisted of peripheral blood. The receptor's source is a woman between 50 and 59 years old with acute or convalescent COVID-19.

Here the CDR3 reads CASSEAVGTSIGDEQFF. The CDR3 DNA reads TGCGCCAGCAGTGAGGCGGTTGGGACTAGCATCGGCGATGAGCAGTTCTTC. The rearrangement joins TRBV10-1 to TRBJ2-1, with TRBD2 identical over 9 bases. CDR3 size: 17 residues. V lost 2 bases to trimming and J lost 8 bases; unmatched junction nucleotides: 13. Germline CDR1 and CDR2: WNHNN and SYGVQD (reference sequence).